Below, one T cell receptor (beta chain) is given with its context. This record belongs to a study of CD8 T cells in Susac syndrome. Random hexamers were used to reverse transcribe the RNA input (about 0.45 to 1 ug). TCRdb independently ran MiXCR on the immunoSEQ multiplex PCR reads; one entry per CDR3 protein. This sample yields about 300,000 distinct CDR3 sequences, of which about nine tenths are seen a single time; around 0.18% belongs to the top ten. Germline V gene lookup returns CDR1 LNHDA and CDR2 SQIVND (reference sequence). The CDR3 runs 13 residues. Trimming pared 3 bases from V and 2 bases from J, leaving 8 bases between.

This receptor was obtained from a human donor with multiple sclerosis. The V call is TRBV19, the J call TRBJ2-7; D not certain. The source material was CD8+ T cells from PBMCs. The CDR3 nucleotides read TGTGCCAGTAGTATTAACAGAGCCTACGAGCAGTACTTC. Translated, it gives CASSINRAYEQYF.